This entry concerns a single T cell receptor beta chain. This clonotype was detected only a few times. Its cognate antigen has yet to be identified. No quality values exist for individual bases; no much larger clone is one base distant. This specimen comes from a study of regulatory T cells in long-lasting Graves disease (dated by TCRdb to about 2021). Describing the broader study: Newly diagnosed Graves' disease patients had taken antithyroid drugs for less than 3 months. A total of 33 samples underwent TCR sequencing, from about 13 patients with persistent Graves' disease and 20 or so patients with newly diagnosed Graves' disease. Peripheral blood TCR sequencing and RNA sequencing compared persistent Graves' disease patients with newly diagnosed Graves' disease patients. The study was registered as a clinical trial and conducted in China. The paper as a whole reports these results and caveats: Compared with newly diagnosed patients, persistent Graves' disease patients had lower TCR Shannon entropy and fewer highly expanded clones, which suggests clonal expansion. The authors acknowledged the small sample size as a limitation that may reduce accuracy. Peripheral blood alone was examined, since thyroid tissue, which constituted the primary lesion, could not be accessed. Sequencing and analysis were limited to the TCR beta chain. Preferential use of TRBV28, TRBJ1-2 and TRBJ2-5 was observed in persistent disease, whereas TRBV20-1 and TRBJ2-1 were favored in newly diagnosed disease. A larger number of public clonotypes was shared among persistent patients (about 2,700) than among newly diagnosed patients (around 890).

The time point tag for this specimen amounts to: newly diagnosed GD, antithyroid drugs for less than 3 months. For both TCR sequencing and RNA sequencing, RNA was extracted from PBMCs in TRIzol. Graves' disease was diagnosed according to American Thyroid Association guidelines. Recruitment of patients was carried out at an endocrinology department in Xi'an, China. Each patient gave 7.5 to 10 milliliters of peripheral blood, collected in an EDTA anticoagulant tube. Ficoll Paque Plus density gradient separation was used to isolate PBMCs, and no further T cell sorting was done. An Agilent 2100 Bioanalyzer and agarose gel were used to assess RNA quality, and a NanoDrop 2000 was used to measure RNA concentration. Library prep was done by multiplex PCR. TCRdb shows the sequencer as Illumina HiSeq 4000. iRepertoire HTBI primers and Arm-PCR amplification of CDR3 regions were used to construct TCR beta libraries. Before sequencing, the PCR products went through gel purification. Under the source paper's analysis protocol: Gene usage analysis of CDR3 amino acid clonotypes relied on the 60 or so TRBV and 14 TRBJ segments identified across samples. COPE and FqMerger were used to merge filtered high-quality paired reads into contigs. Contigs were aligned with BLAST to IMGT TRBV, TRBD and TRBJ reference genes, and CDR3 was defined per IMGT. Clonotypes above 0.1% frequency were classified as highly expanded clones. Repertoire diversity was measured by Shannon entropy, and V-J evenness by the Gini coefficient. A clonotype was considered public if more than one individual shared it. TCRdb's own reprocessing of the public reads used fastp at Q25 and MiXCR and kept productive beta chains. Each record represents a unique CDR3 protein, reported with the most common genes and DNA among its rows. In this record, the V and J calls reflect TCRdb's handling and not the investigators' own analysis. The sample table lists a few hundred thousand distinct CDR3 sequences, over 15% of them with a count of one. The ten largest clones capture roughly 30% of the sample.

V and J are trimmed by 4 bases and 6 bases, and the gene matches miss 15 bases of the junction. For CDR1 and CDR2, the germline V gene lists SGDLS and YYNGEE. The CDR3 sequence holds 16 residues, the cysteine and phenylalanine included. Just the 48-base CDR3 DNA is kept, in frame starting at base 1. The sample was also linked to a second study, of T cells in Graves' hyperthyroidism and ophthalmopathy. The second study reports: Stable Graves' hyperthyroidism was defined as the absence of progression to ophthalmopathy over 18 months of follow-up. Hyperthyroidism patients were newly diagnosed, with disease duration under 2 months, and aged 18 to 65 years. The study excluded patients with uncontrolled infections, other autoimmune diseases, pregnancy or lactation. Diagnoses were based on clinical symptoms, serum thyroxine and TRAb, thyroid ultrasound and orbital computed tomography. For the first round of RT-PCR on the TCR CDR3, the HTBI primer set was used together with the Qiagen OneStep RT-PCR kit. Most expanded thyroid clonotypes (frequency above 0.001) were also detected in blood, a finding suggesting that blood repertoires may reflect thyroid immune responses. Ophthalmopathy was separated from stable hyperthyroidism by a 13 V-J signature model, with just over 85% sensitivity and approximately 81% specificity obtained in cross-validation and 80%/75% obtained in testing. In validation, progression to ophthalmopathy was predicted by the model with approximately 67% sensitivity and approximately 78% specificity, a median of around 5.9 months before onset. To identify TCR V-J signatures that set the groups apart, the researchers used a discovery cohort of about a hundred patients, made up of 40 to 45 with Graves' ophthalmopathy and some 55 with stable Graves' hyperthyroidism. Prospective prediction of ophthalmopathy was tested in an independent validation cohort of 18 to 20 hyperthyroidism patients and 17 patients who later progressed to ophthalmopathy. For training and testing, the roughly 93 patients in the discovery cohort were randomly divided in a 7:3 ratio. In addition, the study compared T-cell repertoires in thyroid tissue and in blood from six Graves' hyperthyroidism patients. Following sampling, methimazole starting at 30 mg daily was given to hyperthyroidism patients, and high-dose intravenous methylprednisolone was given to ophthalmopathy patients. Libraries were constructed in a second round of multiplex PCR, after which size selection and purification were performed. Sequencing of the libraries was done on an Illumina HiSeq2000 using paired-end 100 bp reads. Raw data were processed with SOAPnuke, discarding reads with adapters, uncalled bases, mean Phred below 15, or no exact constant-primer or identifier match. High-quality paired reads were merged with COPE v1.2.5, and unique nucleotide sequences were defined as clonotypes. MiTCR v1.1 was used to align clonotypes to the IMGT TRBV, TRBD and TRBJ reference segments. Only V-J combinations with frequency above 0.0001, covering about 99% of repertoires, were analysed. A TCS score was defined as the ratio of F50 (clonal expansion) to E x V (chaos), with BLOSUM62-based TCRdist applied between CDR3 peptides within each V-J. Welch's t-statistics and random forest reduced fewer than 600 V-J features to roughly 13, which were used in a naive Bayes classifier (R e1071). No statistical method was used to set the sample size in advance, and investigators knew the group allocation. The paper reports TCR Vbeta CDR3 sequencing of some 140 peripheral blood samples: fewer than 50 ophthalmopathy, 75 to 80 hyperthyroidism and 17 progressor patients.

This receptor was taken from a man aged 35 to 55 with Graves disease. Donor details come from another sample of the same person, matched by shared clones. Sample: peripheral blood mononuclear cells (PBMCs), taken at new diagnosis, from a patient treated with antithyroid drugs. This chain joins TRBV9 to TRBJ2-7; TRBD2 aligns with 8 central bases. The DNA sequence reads TGTGCCAGCAGCACTCACCCCTCCGGGACTAGGGGCGAGCAGTACTTC. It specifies CASSTHPSGTRGEQYF.